This TCR beta chain was sequenced during a study of beta chain features in type 1 diabetes. Overall study context: Age, gender, cell numbers and subset yield matched between patients and controls.

Markers CD45RO/CCR7/CD25/CD127/CD95/CD27 served to sort CD4+ naive, central memory, regulatory and stem cell-like memory cells. V lost 2 bases, J lost 7 bases, and 14 bases lay in between. In germline, CDR1 is GTSNPN, CDR2 SVGIG (reference sequence). This CDR3 comprises 14 residues. The study reverse transcribed the entire isolated RNA, so it sequenced expressed TCRB transcripts. Produced via immunoSEQ multiplex PCR; TCRdb's table is partial and in-frame only. The profile covers hundreds of thousands of clones, with roughly 70% appearing a single time and 0.053% taken by the ten largest. This clone was picked up one time.

The sequencing sample was made of naive CD4+ T cells from blood. The chain recombines TRBV30 with TRBJ1-4, with unresolved D. The clonotype originates from a man aged 25 to 40 in good health. The CDR3 DNA reads TGTGCCTGGAGTACCCCCGCTCGGGGTGAAAAACTGTTTTTT. Its translation: CAWSTPARGEKLFF.